The 2 T cell receptor beta chains listed next were all sequenced from one sample in a study of T cell responses to AZD1222 COVID-19 vaccine (dated by TCRdb to about 2021). The time point tag for this specimen amounts to: baseline before first vaccination. Libraries were constructed by the immunoSEQ multiplex PCR assay. TCRdb carries this immuneACCESS record with in-frame sequences only. Its versions omit some clonotypes, under half of them owing to an unresolved V gene in the studies checked, with the rest unexplained. In this sample the table shows about 110,000 clones, about 88% of which occur a single time. Jointly, the top ten make up more than 15% of the sample. The input for sequencing was peripheral blood, taken on day 0 of AZD1222 vaccination. These receptor sequences come from an adult in good health.

The rearrangement joins TRBV6-4 to TRBJ1-2; 7 nucleotides match TRBD1. V was clipped by 6 bases and J by 4 bases; unmatched bases: 11. The CDR3 totals 15 residues. Germline CDR1 and CDR2: MRHNA and SNTAGT. CDR3 sequence reads: CASSPGGGAIYGYTF. The CDR3 DNA sequence: TGTGCCAGCAGCCCCGGAGGGGGCGCAATCTATGGCTACACCTTC.

The chain couples TRBV5-1 to TRBJ1-2; possible D gene TRBD1, 5 bases. V was pared by 0 bases and J by 4 bases, with 13 bases between. Germline CDR1 SGHRS, CDR2 YFSETQ. The CDR3 contains 15 residues. CDR3 amino acids: CASSLVTESIYGYTF. In DNA form, the CDR3 reads TGCGCCAGCAGCTTGGTGACAGAAAGCATCTATGGCTACACCTTC.